These 10 T cell receptor beta chains came from one sample sequenced in a study of cytomegalovirus exposure and HLA in healthy donors. 60 Vbeta and 13 Jbeta primers were used in PCR. Clones were read by immunoSEQ multiplex PCR, and TCRdb kept only the in-frame ones, dropping some. The sample holds roughly 120,000 clones, over 60% seen once. The sequencing sample was made of PBMCs. All receptors derive from a man aged 50-59 years in good health and CMV-seronegative.

The J gene is TRBJ2-1, the V gene TRBV5-1; a possible D gene is TRBD2 (6 bases). Germline CDR1 is SGHRS and CDR2 is YFSETQ. CDR3 size: 16 residues. Trimming stripped 2 bases from V and 4 bases from J, with 16 bases between. CDR3 sequence: CASSFSSWEAYNEQFF. CDR3 DNA sequence: TGCGCCAGCAGCTTTTCTAGCTGGGAGGCGTACAATGAGCAGTTCTTC.

The V and J genes are TRBV7-2 and TRBJ2-1, with 9 nucleotides matching TRBD2. The length of the CDR3 is 17 residues. The V gene end was trimmed by 5 bases and the J gene end by 0 bases; junction bases not matched to a gene: 8. The V gene's germline CDR1 is SGHTA and CDR2 FQGNSA. CDR3 amino acids: CASSHPAGGSSYNEQFF. The CDR3, as DNA: TGTGCCAGCAGCCACCCCGCGGGGGGGAGCTCCTACAATGAGCAGTTCTTC.

The chain combines TRBV14 with TRBJ1-4; possible D gene TRBD1, 6 bases. V lost 0 bases, J lost 7 bases, and 12 bases lay in between. The CDR3 consists of 15 residues. Germline loops: CDR1 SGHDN, CDR2 FVKESK. The CDR3 spells CASSQERTVAEKLFF. The DNA of the CDR3 is TGTGCCAGCAGCCAAGAGCGGACAGTTGCTGAAAAACTGTTTTTT.

The V gene is TRBV7-9, the J gene TRBJ2-3; TRBD1 might be the D (8 bases). The germline V gene has CDR1 SEHNR and CDR2 FQNEAQ (reference sequence). The CDR3 spans 16 residues. Trimming stripped 1 base from V and 3 bases from J, with 14 bases between. The CDR3 nucleotides read TGTGCCAGCAGCTTAGTCTACAGGGGGGGGACAGATACGCAGTATTTT. Amino acids: CASSLVYRGGTDTQYF.

This rearrangement joins TRBV5-1 to TRBJ2-2; TRBD2 might be the D (6 bases). Germline values: CDR1 SGHRS, CDR2 YFSETQ. The CDR3 extends over 16 amino acids. Trimming took 2 bases from V and 5 from J, leaving 16 bases between them. The CDR3 DNA reads as TGCGCCAGCAGCTTCATGGGGGTCGGAGGGACCGGGGAGCTGTTTTTT. Protein: CASSFMGVGGTGELFF.

V and J are TRBV4-3 and TRBJ1-3; D is possibly TRBD1 (6 bases). The germline gives CDR1 LGHNA, CDR2 YSLEER. There are 14 residues in the CDR3. Trimming stripped 5 bases from V and 4 bases from J, with 12 bases between. The CDR3 DNA sequence: TGCGCCAGCAGCAGCGGGGGCTCGGGAAACACCATATATTTT. It is translated as CASSSGGSGNTIYF.

The chain carries TRBV2 and TRBJ2-7, with 7 bases that match TRBD2. Trimming took 3 bases from V and 5 from J; bases not matched to a gene: 7. This CDR3 contains 14 residues. Germline V gives CDR1 SNHLY, CDR2 FYNNEI. CDR3 residues: CASSEGRVLNEQYV. The DNA for the CDR3 is TGTGCCAGCAGTGAGGGGAGGGTTCTCAACGAGCAGTACGTC.

The CDR3 region is CASSYSLAKDTQYF. In DNA form, the CDR3 reads TGTGCCAGCAGCTACTCACTAGCAAAAGATACGCAGTATTTT. The genes are TRBV5-5 and TRBJ2-3; D is possibly TRBD2 (6 bases). The germline V gene has CDR1 SGHKS and CDR2 YYEKEE (reference sequence). Trimming took off 3 bases at V and 5 bases at J, with 13 bases between the two ends. The CDR3 contains 14 residues.

This chain links TRBV10-3 with TRBJ1-3, with D maybe TRBD1 (5 bases). Germline CDR1 is ENHRY and CDR2 is SYGVKD. This CDR3 contains 15 residues. Deletions cut 10 bases from V and 0 bases from J, with 16 bases between. The CDR3 sequence is CASLAGEDSGNTIYF. Written as DNA, the CDR3 is TGTGCCAGCTTGGCGGGGGAAGACTCTGGAAACACCATATATTTT.

The J gene is TRBJ2-3, the V gene TRBV18, with a weak D call TRBD2 (5 bases). Trimming shortened V by 3 bases and J by 0 bases, and 10 bases separated the two germline ends. The CDR3 length is 15 residues. Germline V gene lookup returns CDR1 KGHSH and CDR2 LQKENI. The CDR3 DNA follows: TGTGCCAGCTCACCCGGGGTTGAAAGCACAGATACGCAGTATTTT. Its translation: CASSPGVESTDTQYF.